This T cell receptor (beta chain) was retrieved from a study of T cells expressing NK-cell markers. As for the study in general: Of eight sequenced donors, seven were HCMV-seropositive and one HCMV-seronegative. Study-wide results and limits: The study did not resolve the HCMV specificity of expanded NKG2C+ T cell clones. 1.0-7.0% of CD8+ T cells in several donors belonged to dominant NKG2C+ clonotypes. In several donors, dominant clonotypes made up about 25-60.1% of CD3+CD56-NKG2C+ cells.

Germline lookup yields CDR1 MNHEY and CDR2 SMNVEV (reference sequence). The CDR3 length is 16 residues. Turning to this clonotype: Its target is not known.

With the 5' RACE reads reprocessed, TCRdb shows one record per CDR3 protein and no DNA. This repertoire includes over 150,000 distinct CDR3 sequences. Sample: blood T cells: a sorted CD56 or NKG2C T cell subset, CD4+ or CD8+ T cells, or bulk PBMC T cells (not recorded which). The receptor's source is a woman aged 45 to 65 in good health. The V call is TRBV27, the J call TRBJ1-5; TCRdb indicates TRBD1, and absent DNA this call remains unverified. Here the CDR3 reads CASSPQRADGNQPQHF.